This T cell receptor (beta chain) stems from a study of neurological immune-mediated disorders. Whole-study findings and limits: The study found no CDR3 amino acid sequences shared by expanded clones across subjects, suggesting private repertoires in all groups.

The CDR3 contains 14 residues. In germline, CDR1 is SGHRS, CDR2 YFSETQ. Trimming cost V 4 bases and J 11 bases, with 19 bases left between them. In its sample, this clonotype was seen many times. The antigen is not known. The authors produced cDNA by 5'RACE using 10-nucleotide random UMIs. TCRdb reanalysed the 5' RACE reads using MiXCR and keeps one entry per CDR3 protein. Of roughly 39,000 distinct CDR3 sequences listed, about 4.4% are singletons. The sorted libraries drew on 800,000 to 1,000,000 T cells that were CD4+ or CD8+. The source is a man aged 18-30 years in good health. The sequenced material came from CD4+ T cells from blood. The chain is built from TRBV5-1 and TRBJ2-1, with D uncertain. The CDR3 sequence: CASSLLLGSPQQFF. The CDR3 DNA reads TGCGCCAGCAGCCTTCTCCTAGGCTCCCCGCAGCAGTTCTTC.